This T cell receptor (beta chain) was obtained from a study of shared clonotypes between healthy human individuals. Sequenced by immunoSEQ multiplex PCR; TCRdb stores in-frame clones only, minus some. This sample has some 1,400,000 clones, with more than 95% found just once. The V and J ends lost 3 bases and 4 bases, in that order; junction bases with no gene match: 3. Germline V gives CDR1 MNHEY, CDR2 SMNVEV (reference sequence). This CDR3 contains 14 residues. The clonotype comes from a man aged 30-40 years in good health. The chain recombines TRBV27 with TRBJ2-3, with 8 bases identical to TRBD2. The sample was naive CD4+ T cells sorted from blood. The subset here: CD45RA+ positively selected. Written as DNA, the CDR3 is TGTGCCAGCAGTTTTAAGCGGGAGTCAGATACGCAGTATTTT. Translated: CASSFKRESDTQYF.